Each of the 3 T cell receptor beta chains below was sequenced from the same sample in a study of cytomegalovirus exposure and HLA in healthy donors. This PCR relied on a set of 60 Vbeta primers and 13 Jbeta primers. Repertoires were generated with immunoSEQ multiplex PCR, while TCRdb's copy carries only in-frame clones and drops some. The sample holds about 130,000 clones, 66% seen once. The source material was PBMCs. These receptors came from a human donor in good health.

A few counts support this clone. V gene TRBV7-9 combines with J gene TRBJ2-7; the D gene is possibly TRBD2 (5 bases). The V gene lost 0 bases and the J gene lost 2 bases, with 8 bases spanning the gap. The CDR3 length is 14 residues. CDR1 is SEHNR, CDR2 FQNEAQ, per germline (reference sequence). CDR3 residues: CASSLAGLTYEQYF. The CDR3 nucleotides are TGTGCCAGCAGCTTAGCCGGACTCACCTACGAGCAGTACTTC.

This chain links TRBV4-1 with TRBJ2-5, with TRBD2 identical over 15 bases. V was clipped by 2 bases and J by 5 bases; unmatched bases: 6. CDR3 length equals 17 residues. Germline-derived CDR1 and CDR2 are MGHRA and YSYEKL. CDR3 coding DNA: TGCGCCAGCAGCCAATGGACTAGCGGGAGGGCCGTGGAGACCCAGTACTTC. This encodes CASSQWTSGRAVETQYF.

V and J are TRBV11-2 and TRBJ2-7; 9 nucleotides align to TRBD1. CDR1 and CDR2 (germline): SGHAT, FQNNGV. With V trimmed by 1 base and J by 5 bases, 6 bases remained unmatched. CDR3 length equals 15 residues. This chain's CDR3 is CASSLGGQGTDEQYF. The DNA of the CDR3 is TGTGCCAGCAGCTTAGGGGGACAGGGTACAGACGAGCAGTACTTC. The variable domain in full, completed from reference TRBV11-2 and TRBJ2-7, reads EAGVAQSPRYKIIEKRQSVAFWCNPISGHATLYWYQQILGQGPKLLIQFQNNGVVDDSQLPKDRFSAERLKGVDSTLKIQPAKLEDSAVYLCASSLGGQGTDEQYFGPGTRLTVT.